This TCR beta chain derives from a study of blood T cell repertoires in COVID-19. Across the whole study: COVID-19 samples collected from the United States, Italy and Spain covered acute and convalescent phases. PBMCs, B-cell-depleted T cells, or T cells provided the cDNA or gDNA that made up the material.

This clone was observed a handful of times. Authors' processing steps: Reference gene primers were amplified, and this amplification served to estimate nucleated cell counts. Data came from immunoSEQ multiplex PCR; TCRdb stores just in-frame clones and leaves some out. That table furnishes V, J and clone size, whereas the DNA furnished D and trimming. The table has roughly 59,000 clones, under 85% seen once; the top ten hold approximately 3.5%. Looked up from germline, CDR1 is MDHEN and CDR2 is SYDVKM. V shed 3 bases and J shed 0 bases, with 9 bases lying between them. The CDR3 is made up of 15 amino acids.

This TCR came from a woman older than 75 with acute or convalescent COVID-19. V gene TRBV28 combines with J gene TRBJ1-5; no reliable D call. Source material: peripheral blood. In DNA, the CDR3 is TGTGCCAGCAGTTTTGGGCCGAATAGCAATCAGCCCCAGCATTTT. As protein: CASSFGPNSNQPQHF.